These 30 T cell receptor beta chains were all obtained from the same sample, sequenced in a study of blood T cell repertoires in COVID-19. Assay used: immunoSEQ multiplex PCR; TCRdb lists only in-frame clones, some missing. The repertoire holds some 94,000 clones, with roughly 89% as singletons. Sequenced: peripheral blood. The receptor set was obtained from a woman aged 55-70 years with COVID-19, enrolled during active disease.

The chain links TRBV11-1 to TRBJ1-4; possibly TRBD1 for D (6 bases). V was cut by 6 bases and J by 8 bases, with 19 bases left in between. The CDR3 is 15 amino acids. Per germline, CDR1 SGHAT and CDR2 FQDESV (reference sequence). The CDR3 sequence is CASRPGSGHTEKLFF. Here the CDR3 DNA reads TGTGCCAGCAGGCCCGGGTCGGGACATACAGAAAAACTGTTTTTT.

The CDR3 reads CASSPAGDIGYTF. The CDR3 DNA reads TGTGCCAGCAGCCCTGCCGGGGATATTGGCTACACCTTC. The V and J genes are TRBV7-6 and TRBJ1-2, with unresolved D. CDR1 SGHVS and CDR2 FNYEAQ come from the germline V gene. V was trimmed by 5 bases and J by 7 bases, leaving 14 bases between them. There are 13 residues in the CDR3.

The V and J genes are TRBV6-6 and TRBJ2-7; 8 bases match TRBD2. The germline V gene encodes CDR1 MNHNY and CDR2 SVGAGI (reference sequence). The CDR3 is made up of 15 amino acids. After removal of 7 bases from V and 0 bases from J, the junction contained 8 bases not matched to a gene. The chain's CDR3 is CASTNRGTSSYEQYF. The CDR3 nucleotides read TGTGCCAGCACCAACCGGGGGACTAGCTCCTACGAGCAGTACTTC.

This chain links TRBV19 with TRBJ1-5; D unresolved. Germline assignment: CDR1 LNHDA and CDR2 SQIVND (reference sequence). Trimming removed 2 bases at V and 7 bases at J, with 15 bases between. This CDR3 has 15 residues. The CDR3 DNA reads as TGTGCCAGTAGTATAATACAGTCGTCTTCCCAGCCCCAGCATTTT. It is translated as CASSIIQSSSQPQHF.

This chain links TRBV19 with TRBJ1-5; maybe TRBD1 (6 bases). The CDR3 contains 17 residues. Germline V gene lookup returns CDR1 LNHDA and CDR2 SQIVND (reference sequence). Trimming cost V 5 bases and J 4 bases, with 21 bases left between them. The CDR3 coding sequence is TGTGCCAGTAGTCACCTCGGACAGCCGGAGTATAATCAGCCCCAGCATTTT. Amino acids: CASSHLGQPEYNQPQHF.

The chain has TRBV3-1 (or the pseudogene TRBV3-2) and TRBJ1-2; D might be TRBD1 (5 bases). Trimming removed 5 bases from V and 1 base from J, with 8 bases in between. The CDR3 contains 13 residues. CDR1 is LGHDT, CDR2 YNNKEL, per germline (reference sequence). In DNA, the CDR3 is TGTGCCAGCAGCTTGACAGTTAACTATGGCTACACCTTC. Amino acid sequence: CASSLTVNYGYTF.

The chain recombines TRBV3-1 (or the pseudogene TRBV3-2) with TRBJ1-4; the D gene is possibly TRBD1 (5 bases). Trimming removed 2 bases from V and 8 bases from J, with 18 bases in between. Germline lookup yields CDR1 LGHDT and CDR2 YNNKEL (reference sequence). This CDR3 is built from 16 residues. The CDR3 DNA reads as TGTGCCAGCAGCCAACGAGTGCCGGGGGATGGAGAAAAACTGTTTTTT. Amino acid sequence: CASSQRVPGDGEKLFF.

The chain couples TRBV5-4 to TRBJ2-1, with TRBD2 matching over 9 bases. The junction had 5 bases not matched to a gene; V was cut back by 4 bases and J by 3 bases. The CDR3 has 15 amino acids. Germline V gene lookup returns CDR1 SGHNT and CDR2 YYREEE (reference sequence). The chain's CDR3 is CASSTQRGDYNEQFF. The CDR3 nucleotides read TGTGCCAGCAGCACCCAGCGGGGGGACTACAATGAGCAGTTCTTC. Full variable domain (outside the CDR3, taken from reference TRBV5-4 and TRBJ2-1): ETGVTQSPTHLIKTRGQQVTLRCSSQSGHNTVSWYQQALGQGPQFIFQYYREEENGRGNFPPRFSGLQFPNYSSELNVNALELDDSALYLCASSTQRGDYNEQFFGPGTRLTVL.

This sequence joins TRBV10-3 and TRBJ1-2; 7 bases are a match to TRBD1. V was clipped by 6 bases and J by 3 bases; unmatched bases: 4. The CDR3 has 13 residues. CDR1 and CDR2 from the germline V gene are ENHRY and SYGVKD. CDR3 sequence: CAIRQGRDYGYTF. As DNA, the CDR3 is TGTGCCATCAGACAGGGGAGAGACTATGGCTACACCTTC.

The rearrangement joins TRBV28 to TRBJ2-2; no clear D. Germline V gives CDR1 MDHEN, CDR2 SYDVKM. The CDR3 is made up of 14 amino acids. Trimming removed 0 bases from V and 5 bases from J, with 7 bases in between. The DNA for the CDR3 is TGTGCCAGCAGTTTATGGAGGCAGACCGGGGAGCTGTTTTTT. This codes for CASSLWRQTGELFF.

This clone was picked up one time. The chain is built from TRBV29-1 and TRBJ1-1, with D perhaps TRBD1 (5 bases). Germline V gives CDR1 SQVTM, CDR2 ANQGSEA. Trimming stripped 4 bases from V and 7 bases from J, with 13 bases between. The CDR3 contains 12 residues. This CDR3 reads CSVAPTDNEAFF. The DNA for the CDR3 is TGCAGCGTTGCCCCGACAGATAATGAAGCTTTCTTT.

This clone was counted a single time. This rearrangement joins TRBV14 to TRBJ1-2; D is undetermined. Germline lookup yields CDR1 SGHDN and CDR2 FVKESK. V lost 0 bases to trimming and J lost 4 bases, with 12 bases between them. The CDR3 has 15 residues. DNA of the CDR3: TGTGCCAGCAGCCAAGATCGGTTGACGGGCTATGGCTACACCTTC. It codes for CASSQDRLTGYGYTF.

The chain joins TRBV6-1 to TRBJ2-7, with 7 positions matching TRBD1. Trimming removed 5 bases from V and 1 base from J; junction bases left unmatched: 8. Germline V gives CDR1 MNHNS, CDR2 SASEGT. The CDR3 consists of 15 residues. As DNA, the CDR3 is TGTGCCAGCAGTCTTACAGGGGCCGTATCCTACGAGCAGTACTTC. This encodes CASSLTGAVSYEQYF.

The chain employs TRBV7-6 and TRBJ1-1, with no clear D. V dropped 2 bases and J dropped 5 bases, with 12 bases sitting between them. Germline CDR1 is SGHVS and CDR2 is FNYEAQ. The CDR3 consists of 14 residues. The chain's CDR3 is CASSLSSPGTEAFF. The CDR3 region has the DNA TGTGCCAGCAGCTTAAGTTCGCCGGGGACTGAAGCTTTCTTT.

The chain links TRBV2 to TRBJ1-2; no reliable D call. V was cut by 7 bases and J by 4 bases, with 7 bases left in between. The CDR3 contains 11 residues. Germline values: CDR1 SNHLY, CDR2 FYNNEI. DNA of the CDR3: TGTGCCAGCATGGCAGGCTATGGCTACACCTTC. Amino acid sequence: CASMAGYGYTF.

The rearrangement uses TRBV29-1 and TRBJ2-5; D is ambiguous. The germline gives CDR1 SQVTM, CDR2 ANQGSEA. The CDR3 totals 11 residues. V gave up 6 bases and J gave up 0 bases, with 5 bases separating them. The CDR3 protein is CSVRNQETQYF. CDR3 sequence (DNA): TGCAGCGTGCGGAACCAAGAGACCCAGTACTTC.

The gene calls are TRBV29-1 and TRBJ1-2; 7 bases align to TRBD1. J lost 4 bases, V lost 6 bases, and 5 bases had no gene match. Looked up from germline, CDR1 is SQVTM and CDR2 is ANQGSEA. This CDR3 spans 12 amino acids. Written as DNA, the CDR3 is TGCAGCGTATCGGGACAGTCCTATGGCTACACCTTC. Encoded protein: CSVSGQSYGYTF.

This clone was seen more than once but under ten times. Written as DNA, the CDR3 is TGTGCCAGCAGCCATAGTGGGAGCTCCTACGAGCAGTACTTC. Amino acids: CASSHSGSSYEQYF. The genes are TRBV3-1 (or the pseudogene TRBV3-2) and TRBJ2-7, with TRBD2 as a possible D gene (5 bases). Germline V lookup: CDR1 LGHDT, CDR2 YNNKEL (reference sequence). V was pared by 3 bases and J by 0 bases, with 9 bases between. The CDR3 is 14 residues long.

The chain recombines TRBV15 with TRBJ2-5; TRBD2 aligns across 13 bases. Germline lookup yields CDR1 LNHNV and CDR2 YYDKDF (reference sequence). J was trimmed by 7 bases and V by 2 bases; bases with no gene match: 4. The CDR3 contains 15 residues. In DNA, the CDR3 is TGTGCCACCAGCAGAAAAGGACTAGCGGGGGCGACCCAGTACTTC. It translates to CATSRKGLAGATQYF.

The J gene is TRBJ1-3, the V gene TRBV7-2; D gene uncertain. Per the germline V gene, CDR1 is SGHTA and CDR2 is FQGNSA. V lost 1 base to trimming and J lost 3 bases, with 7 bases between them. The CDR3 consists of 14 residues. The DNA of the CDR3 is TGTGCCAGCAGCTTAGGTCCGGGTGGAAACACCATATATTTT. Protein: CASSLGPGGNTIYF.

This clone was seen once. The chain joins TRBV2 to TRBJ1-5, with D possibly TRBD1 on 5 matching bases. Germline lookup yields CDR1 SNHLY and CDR2 FYNNEI. Trimming removed 6 bases at V and 1 base at J, with 16 bases between. The CDR3 spans 16 residues. CDR3 nucleotide sequence: TGTGCCAGCAGCGCATGGGGGGGGAGCAGCAATCAGCCCCAGCATTTT. It is translated as CASSAWGGSSNQPQHF. Looking up the rest from reference TRBV2 and TRBJ1-5 gives the full variable domain: EPEVTQTPSHQVTQMGQEVILRCVPISNHLYFYWYRQILGQKVEFLVSFYNNEISEKSEIFDDQFSVERPDGSNFTLKIRSTKLEDSAMYFCASSAWGGSSNQPQHFGDGTRLSIL.

This chain connects TRBV19 to TRBJ1-5; 8 bases fit TRBD1. Per germline, CDR1 LNHDA and CDR2 SQIVND (reference sequence). After removal of 5 bases from V and 3 bases from J, the junction contained 9 bases not matched to a gene. CDR3 size: 16 residues. In DNA form, the CDR3 reads TGTGCCAGTAGTCCCCGGACAGGGTGGAACAATCAGCCCCAGCATTTT. Its protein product is CASSPRTGWNNQPQHF.

The DNA of the CDR3 is TGTGCCAGCAGCCAAGTTGTGGGGGCTGCTGGAAACACCATATATTTT. Translating it yields CASSQVVGAAGNTIYF. The chain combines TRBV4-2 with TRBJ1-3; the D gene is possibly TRBD1 (6 bases). This CDR3 is 16 amino acids long. Germline V gene lookup returns CDR1 LGHNA and CDR2 YNFKEQ. V was trimmed by 1 base and J by 2 bases, leaving 12 bases between them.

The chain has TRBV2 and TRBJ1-1; 9 bases line up with TRBD1. Germline CDR1 SNHLY, CDR2 FYNNEI. V trimming: 6 bases; J trimming: 8 bases; junction bases outside the gene matches: 4. This CDR3 comprises 12 residues. The CDR3 sequence: CASSVGQGEAFF. The CDR3 DNA sequence: TGTGCCAGCAGCGTGGGACAGGGAGAAGCTTTCTTT.

J is TRBJ1-1 and V is TRBV6-1; TRBD1 matches 9 bases. This CDR3 contains 18 residues. Germline V CDR1 and CDR2: MNHNS, SASEGT. J lost 3 bases, V lost 4 bases, and 15 bases had no gene match. In DNA form, the CDR3 reads TGTGCCAGCAGTGCCTCCGGGACAGGGATCGGGGTGCACACTGAAGCTTTCTTT. It is translated as CASSASGTGIGVHTEAFF.

V usage is TRBV25-1 and J usage is TRBJ1-6; maybe TRBD1 (5 bases). The V end lost 3 bases, the J end lost 5 bases, and 11 bases lay between the germline ends. Germline V gene data show CDR1 as MGHDK and CDR2 as SYGVNS. This CDR3 comprises 15 residues. The CDR3 nucleotides are TGTGCCAGCAGTGACGCGGGACGGCATAATTCACCCCTCCACTTT. As protein: CASSDAGRHNSPLHF.

V usage is TRBV19 and J usage is TRBJ1-2; TRBD1 aligns across 9 bases. Trimming at V came to 7 bases and at J to 5 bases, leaving 8 bases not matched to a gene. The CDR3 is 14 amino acids. Germline V gives CDR1 LNHDA, CDR2 SQIVND (reference sequence). The CDR3 DNA sequence: TGTGCCAGTACTCGGCCCGGACAGGGGTATGGCTACACCTTC. Translating gives CASTRPGQGYGYTF.

The rearrangement links TRBV10-2 to TRBJ1-4; D is unclear. V gave up 6 bases and J gave up 0 bases, with 8 bases separating them. The CDR3 is made up of 14 amino acids. The germline V gene has CDR1 WSHSY and CDR2 SAAADI. CDR3 in DNA: TGCGCCAGCAGCCCCGGGGCAACTAATGAAAAACTGTTTTTT. It specifies CASSPGATNEKLFF.

The chain combines TRBV10-3 with TRBJ1-5; weak D call: TRBD1 (5 bases). CDR1 is ENHRY and CDR2 is SYGVKD in the germline V gene. There are 13 residues in the CDR3. V lost 11 bases and J 6 bases, leaving 17 bases between the germline ends. The CDR3 loop reads CAVLAGMGQPQHF. The CDR3 DNA is TGTGCCGTATTAGCAGGGATGGGTCAGCCCCAGCATTTT.

The chain employs TRBV6-2 or TRBV6-3 and TRBJ2-6, with D maybe TRBD1 (6 bases). Per the germline V gene, CDR1 is MNHEY and CDR2 is SVGEGT. Trimming stripped 5 bases from V and 2 bases from J, with 10 bases between. The CDR3 is 15 amino acids. CDR3 region: CASSPNRAGANVLTF. Here the CDR3 DNA reads TGTGCCAGCAGTCCAAACAGGGCTGGGGCCAACGTCCTGACTTTC.